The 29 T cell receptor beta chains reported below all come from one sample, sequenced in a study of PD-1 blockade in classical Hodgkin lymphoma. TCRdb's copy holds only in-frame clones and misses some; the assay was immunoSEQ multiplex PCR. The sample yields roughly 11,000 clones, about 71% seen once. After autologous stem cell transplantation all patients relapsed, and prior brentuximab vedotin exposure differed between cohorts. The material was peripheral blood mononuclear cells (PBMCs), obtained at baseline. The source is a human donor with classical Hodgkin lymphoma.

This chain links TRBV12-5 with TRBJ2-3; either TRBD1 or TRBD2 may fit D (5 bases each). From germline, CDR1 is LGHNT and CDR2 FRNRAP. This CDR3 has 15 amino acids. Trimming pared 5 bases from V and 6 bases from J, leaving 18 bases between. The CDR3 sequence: CASGGGPSPRDTQYF. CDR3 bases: TGTGCTAGTGGTGGGGGACCATCGCCTCGGGATACGCAGTATTTT. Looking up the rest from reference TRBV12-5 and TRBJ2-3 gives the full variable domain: DARVTQTPRHKVTEMGQEVTMRCQPILGHNTVFWYRQTMMQGLELLAYFRNRAPLDDSGMPKDRFSAEMPDATLATLKIQPSEPRDSAVYFCASGGGPSPRDTQYFGPGTRLTVL.

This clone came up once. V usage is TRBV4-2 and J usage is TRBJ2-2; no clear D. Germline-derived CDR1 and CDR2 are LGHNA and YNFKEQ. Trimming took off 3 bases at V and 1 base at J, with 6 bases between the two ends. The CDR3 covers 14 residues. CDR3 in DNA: TGTGCCAGCAGCCAGGCAGGGAACACCGGGGAGCTGTTTTTT. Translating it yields CASSQAGNTGELFF.

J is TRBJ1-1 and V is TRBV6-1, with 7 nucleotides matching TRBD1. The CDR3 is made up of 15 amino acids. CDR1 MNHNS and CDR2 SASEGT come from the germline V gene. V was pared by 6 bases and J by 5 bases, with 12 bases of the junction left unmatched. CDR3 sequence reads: CASRTTGTVRTEAFF. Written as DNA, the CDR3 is TGTGCCAGCAGAACCACCGGGACAGTTAGGACTGAAGCTTTCTTT.

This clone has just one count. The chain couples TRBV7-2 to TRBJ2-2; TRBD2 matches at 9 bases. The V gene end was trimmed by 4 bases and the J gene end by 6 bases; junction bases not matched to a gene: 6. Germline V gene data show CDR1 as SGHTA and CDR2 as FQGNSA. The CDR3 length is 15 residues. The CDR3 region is CASSWGGTSPGELFF. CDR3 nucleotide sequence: TGTGCCAGCAGCTGGGGTGGGACTAGCCCCGGGGAGCTGTTTTTT.

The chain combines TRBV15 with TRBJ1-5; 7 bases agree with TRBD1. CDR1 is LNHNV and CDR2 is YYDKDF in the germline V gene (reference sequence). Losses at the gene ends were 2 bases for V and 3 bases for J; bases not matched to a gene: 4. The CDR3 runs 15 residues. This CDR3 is CATSRRQGYNQPQHF. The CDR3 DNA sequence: TGTGCCACCAGCAGAAGACAGGGTTACAATCAGCCCCAGCATTTT.

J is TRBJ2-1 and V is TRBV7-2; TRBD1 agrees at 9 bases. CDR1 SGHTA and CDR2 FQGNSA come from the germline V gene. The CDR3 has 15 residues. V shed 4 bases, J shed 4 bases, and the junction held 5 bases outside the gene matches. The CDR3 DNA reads TGTGCCAGCAGCTCGGACAGGGGAGGATACAATGAGCAGTTCTTC. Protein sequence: CASSSDRGGYNEQFF.

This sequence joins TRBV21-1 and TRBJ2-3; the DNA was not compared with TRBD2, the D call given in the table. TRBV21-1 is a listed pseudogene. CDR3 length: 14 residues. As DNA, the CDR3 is TGTGCCAGCAGCCCACGGGGGGGCACAGATACGCAGTATTTT. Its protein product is CASSPRGGTDTQYF.

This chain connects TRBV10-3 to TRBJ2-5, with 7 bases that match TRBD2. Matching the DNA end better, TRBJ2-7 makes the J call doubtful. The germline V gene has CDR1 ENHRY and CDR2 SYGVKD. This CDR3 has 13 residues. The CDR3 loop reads CAIAAGTTYEQYF. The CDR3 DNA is TGTGCCATTGCCGCCGGGACTACCTACGAGCAGTACTTC.

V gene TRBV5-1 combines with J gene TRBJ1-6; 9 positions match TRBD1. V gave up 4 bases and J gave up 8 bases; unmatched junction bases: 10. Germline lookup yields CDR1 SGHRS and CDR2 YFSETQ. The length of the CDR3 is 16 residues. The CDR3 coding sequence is TGCGCCAGCAGCCCGCTGACCGGACAGGGGTATTCACCCCTCCACTTT. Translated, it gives CASSPLTGQGYSPLHF. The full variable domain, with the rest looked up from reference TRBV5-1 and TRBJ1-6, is KAGVTQTPRYLIKTRGQQVTLSCSPISGHRSVSWYQQTPGQGLQFLFEYFSETQRNKGNFPGRFSGRQFSNSRSEMNVSTLELGDSALYLCASSPLTGQGYSPLHFGNGTRLTVT.

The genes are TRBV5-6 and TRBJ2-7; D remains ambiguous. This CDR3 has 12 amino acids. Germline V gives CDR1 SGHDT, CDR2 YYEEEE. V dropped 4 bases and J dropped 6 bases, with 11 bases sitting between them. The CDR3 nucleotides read TGTGCCAGCAGCCCCTTGGGTGGCGAGCAGTACTTC. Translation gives CASSPLGGEQYF.

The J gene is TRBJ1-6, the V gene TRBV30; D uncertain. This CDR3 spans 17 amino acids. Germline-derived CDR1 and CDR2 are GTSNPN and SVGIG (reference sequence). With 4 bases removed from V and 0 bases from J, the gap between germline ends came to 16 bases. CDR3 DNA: TGTGCCTGGAACCACCACGGGCGAAGCTCCTATAATTCACCCCTCCACTTT. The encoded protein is CAWNHHGRSSYNSPLHF. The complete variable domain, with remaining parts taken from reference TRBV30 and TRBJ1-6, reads SQTIHQWPATLVQPVGSPLSLECTVEGTSNPNLYWYRQAAGRGLQLLFYSVGIGQISSEVPQNLSASRPQDRQFILSSKKLLLSDSGFYLCAWNHHGRSSYNSPLHFGNGTRLTVT.

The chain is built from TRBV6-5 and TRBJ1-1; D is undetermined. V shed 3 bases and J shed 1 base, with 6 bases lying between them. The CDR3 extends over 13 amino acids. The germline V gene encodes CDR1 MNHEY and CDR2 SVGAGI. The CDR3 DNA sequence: TGTGCCAGCAGTTATCGGGGGAACACTGAAGCTTTCTTT. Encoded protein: CASSYRGNTEAFF.

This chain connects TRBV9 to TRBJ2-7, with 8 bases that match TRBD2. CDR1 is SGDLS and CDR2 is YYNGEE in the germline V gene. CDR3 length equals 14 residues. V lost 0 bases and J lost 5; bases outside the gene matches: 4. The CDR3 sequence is CASSVVSGSNEQYF. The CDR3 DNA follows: TGTGCCAGCAGCGTAGTCAGCGGGAGTAACGAGCAGTACTTC. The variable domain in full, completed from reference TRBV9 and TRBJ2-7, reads DSGVTQTPKHLITATGQRVTLRCSPRSGDLSVYWYQQSLDQGLQFLIQYYNGEERAKGNILERFSAQQFPDLHSELNLSSLELGDSALYFCASSVVSGSNEQYFGPGTRLTVT.

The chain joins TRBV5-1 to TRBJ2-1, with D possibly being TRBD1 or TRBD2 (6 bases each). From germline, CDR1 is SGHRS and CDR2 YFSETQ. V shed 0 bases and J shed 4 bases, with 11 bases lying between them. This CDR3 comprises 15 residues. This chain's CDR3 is CASSLGGAPYNEQFF. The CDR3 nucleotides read TGCGCCAGCAGCTTGGGGGGGGCCCCTTACAATGAGCAGTTCTTC.

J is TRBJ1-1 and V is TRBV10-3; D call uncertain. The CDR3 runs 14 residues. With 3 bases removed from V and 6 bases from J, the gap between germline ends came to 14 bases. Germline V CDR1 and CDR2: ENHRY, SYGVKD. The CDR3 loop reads CAISEGSIAPEAFF. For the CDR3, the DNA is TGTGCCATCAGTGAAGGTTCAATCGCCCCTGAAGCTTTCTTT.

CDR3 bases: TGTGCCAGCAGCGTAAGGGGTGGCTACGAGCAGTACTTC. This sequence encodes CASSVRGGYEQYF. The chain has TRBV9 and TRBJ2-7; perhaps TRBD1 as D (5 bases). The ends were cut back, 1 base at V and 3 bases at J, with 8 bases in the middle. This CDR3 region has 13 residues. Germline CDR1 and CDR2: SGDLS and YYNGEE. Together with reference TRBV9 and TRBJ2-7, the CDR3 gives the full variable domain: DSGVTQTPKHLITATGQRVTLRCSPRSGDLSVYWYQQSLDQGLQFLIQYYNGEERAKGNILERFSAQQFPDLHSELNLSSLELGDSALYFCASSVRGGYEQYFGPGTRLTVT.

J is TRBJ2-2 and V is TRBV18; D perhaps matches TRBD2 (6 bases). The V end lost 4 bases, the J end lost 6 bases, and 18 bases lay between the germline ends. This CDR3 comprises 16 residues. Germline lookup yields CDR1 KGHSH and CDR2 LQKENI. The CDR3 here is CASSQLDYQLAGELFF. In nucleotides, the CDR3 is TGTGCCAGCTCACAACTGGACTACCAGTTGGCCGGGGAGCTGTTTTTT.

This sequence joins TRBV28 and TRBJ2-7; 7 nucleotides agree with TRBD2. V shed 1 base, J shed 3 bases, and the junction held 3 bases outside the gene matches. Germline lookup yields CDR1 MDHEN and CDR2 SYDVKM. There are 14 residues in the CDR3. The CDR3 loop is CASSLFGGDYEQYF. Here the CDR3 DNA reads TGTGCCAGCAGTTTATTTGGGGGGGACTACGAGCAGTACTTC.

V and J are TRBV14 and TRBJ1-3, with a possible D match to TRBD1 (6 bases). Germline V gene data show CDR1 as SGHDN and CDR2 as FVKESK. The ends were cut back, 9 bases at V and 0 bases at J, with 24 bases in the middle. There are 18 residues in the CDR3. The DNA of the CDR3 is TGTGCCAGGAGGGGGACGGAGGGGTGTATGTCCTCTGGAAACACCATATATTTT. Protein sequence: CARRGTEGCMSSGNTIYF.

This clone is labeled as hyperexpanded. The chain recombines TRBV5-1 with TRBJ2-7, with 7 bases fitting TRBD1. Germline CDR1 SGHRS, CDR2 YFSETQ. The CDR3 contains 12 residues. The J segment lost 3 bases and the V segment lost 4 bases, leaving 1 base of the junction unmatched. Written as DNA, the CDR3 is TGCGCCAGCAGCCGGGACAGCTACGAGCAGTACTTC. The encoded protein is CASSRDSYEQYF.

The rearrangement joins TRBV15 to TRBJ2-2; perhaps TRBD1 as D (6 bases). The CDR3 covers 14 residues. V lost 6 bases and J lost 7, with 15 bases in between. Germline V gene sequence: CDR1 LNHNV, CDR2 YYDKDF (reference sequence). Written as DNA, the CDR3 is TGTGCCACCAGTCCGGGACACATCGGCGGGGAGCTGTTTTTT. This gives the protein CATSPGHIGGELFF.

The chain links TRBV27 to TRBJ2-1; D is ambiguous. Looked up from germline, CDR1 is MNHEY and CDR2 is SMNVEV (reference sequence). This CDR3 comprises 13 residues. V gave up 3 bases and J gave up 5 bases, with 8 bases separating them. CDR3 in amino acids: CASSFIWNNEQFF. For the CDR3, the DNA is TGTGCCAGCAGTTTTATATGGAACAATGAGCAGTTCTTC.

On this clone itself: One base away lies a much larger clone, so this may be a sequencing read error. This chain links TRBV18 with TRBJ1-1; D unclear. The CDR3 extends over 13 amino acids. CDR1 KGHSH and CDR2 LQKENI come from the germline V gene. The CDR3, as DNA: TGTGTCAGCTCACCCCTAGTTGAGACTGAAGCTTTCTTT. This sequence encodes CVSSPLVETEAFF.

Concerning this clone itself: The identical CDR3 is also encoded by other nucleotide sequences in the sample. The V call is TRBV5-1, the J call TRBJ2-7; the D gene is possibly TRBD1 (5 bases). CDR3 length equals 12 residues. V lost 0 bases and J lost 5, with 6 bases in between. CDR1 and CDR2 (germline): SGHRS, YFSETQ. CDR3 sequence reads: CASSLGGHEQYF. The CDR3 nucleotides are TGCGCCAGCAGCTTGGGGGGCCACGAGCAGTACTTC.

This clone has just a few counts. CDR3 region: CASSPRDVGELFF. The CDR3 DNA follows: TGTGCCAGCTCCCCGCGGGACGTCGGGGAGCTGTTTTTT. The V gene is TRBV18, the J gene TRBJ2-2; tentatively, D is TRBD2 (6 bases). In germline, CDR1 is KGHSH, CDR2 LQKENI. The CDR3 runs 13 residues. Trimming took off 6 bases at V and 7 bases at J, with 12 bases between the two ends.

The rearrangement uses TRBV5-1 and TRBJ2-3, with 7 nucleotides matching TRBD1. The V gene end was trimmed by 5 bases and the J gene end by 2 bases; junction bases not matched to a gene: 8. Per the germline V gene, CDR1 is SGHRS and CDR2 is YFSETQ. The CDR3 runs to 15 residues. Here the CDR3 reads CASRETGYNTDTQYF. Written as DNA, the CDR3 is TGCGCCAGCAGAGAGACAGGGTATAACACAGATACGCAGTATTTT.

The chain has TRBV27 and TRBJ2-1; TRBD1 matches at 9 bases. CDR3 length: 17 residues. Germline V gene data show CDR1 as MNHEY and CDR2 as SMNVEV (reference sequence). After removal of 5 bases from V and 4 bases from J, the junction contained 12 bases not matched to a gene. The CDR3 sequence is CASSPRTGAWGYNEQFF. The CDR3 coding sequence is TGTGCCAGCAGTCCGCGGACAGGGGCTTGGGGATACAATGAGCAGTTCTTC.

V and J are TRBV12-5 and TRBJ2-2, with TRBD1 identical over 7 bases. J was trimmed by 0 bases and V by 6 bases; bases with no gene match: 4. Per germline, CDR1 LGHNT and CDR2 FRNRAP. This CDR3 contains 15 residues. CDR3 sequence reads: CASGQGTANTGELFF. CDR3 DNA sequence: TGTGCTAGTGGCCAGGGGACAGCGAACACCGGGGAGCTGTTTTTT.

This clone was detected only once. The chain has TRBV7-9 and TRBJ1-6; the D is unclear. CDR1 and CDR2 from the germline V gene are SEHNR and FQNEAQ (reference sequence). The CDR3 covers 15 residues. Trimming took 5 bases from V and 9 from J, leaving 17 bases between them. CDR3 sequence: CASSPQEPGVSPLHF. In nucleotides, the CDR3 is TGTGCCAGCAGCCCTCAGGAACCTGGGGTTTCACCCCTCCACTTT.